One and the same sample provided the 19 T cell receptor beta chains below, sequenced in a study of blood T cell repertoires in COVID-19. Clones were sequenced by immunoSEQ multiplex PCR, and TCRdb holds only the in-frame ones, with some missing. The data contain around 120,000 clones, roughly 90% of them seen just once; the ten biggest clones take up 3.5% to 5%. Sequenced input: peripheral blood. These receptors all stem from a man in his 60s with COVID-19, enrolled during active disease.

The chain carries TRBV3-1 (or the pseudogene TRBV3-2) and TRBJ1-6, with a weak D call TRBD1 (5 bases). Germline V CDR1 and CDR2: LGHDT, YNNKEL (reference sequence). The V end lost 4 bases, the J end lost 6 bases, and 10 bases lay between the germline ends. The CDR3 spans 14 residues. For the CDR3, the DNA is TGTGCCAGCAGCCCGAGGACAAGTAATTCACCCCTCCACTTT. Translating gives CASSPRTSNSPLHF.

The chain links TRBV2 to TRBJ2-3, with TRBD2 matching over 11 bases. CDR1 is SNHLY, CDR2 FYNNEI, per germline. V was pared by 2 bases and J by 2 bases, with 9 bases of the junction left unmatched. The CDR3 spans 18 residues. In DNA, the CDR3 is TGTGCCAGCAGTGAAAGGTCACTGACTAGCGGGGTCACAGATACGCAGTATTTT. It translates to CASSERSLTSGVTDTQYF.

This clone appeared once. The chain recombines TRBV18 with TRBJ1-1, with TRBD1 as a possible D gene (6 bases). Germline V gives CDR1 KGHSH, CDR2 LQKENI. The length of the CDR3 is 14 residues. Trimming took 3 bases from V and 4 from J, leaving 12 bases between them. CDR3 amino acids: CASSPMEGGTEAFF. In DNA form, the CDR3 reads TGTGCCAGCTCACCGATGGAAGGGGGCACTGAAGCTTTCTTT. The whole variable domain, remainder taken from reference TRBV18 and TRBJ1-1, is NAGVMQNPRHLVRRRGQEARLRCSPMKGHSHVYWYRQLPEEGLKFMVYLQKENIIDESGMPKERFSAEFPKEGPSILRIQQVVRGDSAAYFCASSPMEGGTEAFFGQGTRLTVV.

The CDR3 DNA follows: TGTGCCAGCAGTTTAACAGGGTTGAACACTGAAGCTTTCTTT. Its protein is CASSLTGLNTEAFF. The chain uses TRBV28 and TRBJ1-1; the D gene is possibly TRBD1 (6 bases). Per the germline V gene, CDR1 is MDHEN and CDR2 is SYDVKM. This CDR3 has 14 amino acids. V lost 2 bases and J 0 bases, leaving 7 bases between the germline ends.

This rearrangement joins TRBV5-5 to TRBJ2-3, with 10 positions matching TRBD1. After removal of 3 bases from V and 2 bases from J, the junction contained 9 bases not matched to a gene. Germline V gene data show CDR1 as SGHKS and CDR2 as YYEKEE (reference sequence). The CDR3 length is 17 residues. In nucleotides, the CDR3 is TGTGCCAGCAGCTCATTTAGGACAGGGGGTAACACAGATACGCAGTATTTT. Protein product: CASSSFRTGGNTDTQYF.

J is TRBJ2-5 and V is TRBV10-2; TRBD2 matches at 9 bases. V shed 3 bases, J shed 5 bases, and the junction held 13 bases outside the gene matches. This CDR3 region has 17 residues. Germline-derived CDR1 and CDR2 are WSHSY and SAAADI. The CDR3 nucleotides are TGCGCCAGCAGTGATCCCCAGCGAGCTAGCGGGATGGAGACCCAGTACTTC. It yields the protein CASSDPQRASGMETQYF.

This clone was found once. This chain links TRBV6-5 with TRBJ2-7; the D gene is possibly TRBD2 (5 bases). This CDR3 contains 13 residues. Trimming left V 5 bases short and J 3 bases short, with 11 bases between. Germline V gives CDR1 MNHEY, CDR2 SVGAGI. CDR3 DNA: TGTGCCAGCAGTCCTACAGCGGACTACGAGCAGTACTTC. Protein sequence: CASSPTADYEQYF.

This rearrangement joins TRBV10-2 to TRBJ2-3; 13 nucleotides match TRBD2. With 8 bases clipped from V and 0 bases from J, the junction kept 5 bases outside the gene matches. This CDR3 is built from 16 residues. Germline V gene lookup returns CDR1 WSHSY and CDR2 SAAADI. The CDR3 loop is CASGLAGAPSTDTQYF. In DNA form, the CDR3 reads TGCGCCAGCGGACTAGCGGGAGCCCCTAGCACAGATACGCAGTATTTT.

The genes are TRBV7-3 and TRBJ1-5; D not resolved. Trimming cost V 0 bases and J 4 bases, with 10 bases left between them. Germline CDR1 is SGHTA and CDR2 is FQGTGA. The CDR3 totals 15 residues. In DNA, the CDR3 is TGTGCCAGCAGCTTAACGGGCGCCAAAAATCAGCCCCAGCATTTT. Amino acid sequence: CASSLTGAKNQPQHF.

CDR3 region: CASSMGDRDYYEQYF. CDR3 DNA sequence: TGTGCCAGTAGTATGGGGGACAGGGATTACTACGAGCAGTACTTC. The genes are TRBV19 and TRBJ2-7, with 9 bases identical to TRBD1. Losses at the gene ends were 3 bases for V and 3 bases for J; bases not matched to a gene: 6. The CDR3 spans 15 residues. CDR1 is LNHDA and CDR2 is SQIVND in the germline V gene (reference sequence).

The rearrangement links TRBV19 to TRBJ1-5; possible D gene TRBD1, 5 bases. V was clipped by 4 bases and J by 7 bases, with 11 bases between them. The CDR3 spans 13 residues. The V gene's germline CDR1 is LNHDA and CDR2 SQIVND (reference sequence). CDR3 DNA sequence: TGTGCCAGTAGTAAAGGGGTACGGCAGCCCCAGCATTTT. It codes for CASSKGVRQPQHF.

This chain joins TRBV12-3 or TRBV12-4 and TRBJ1-1; D unclear. Deletions cut 5 bases from V and 2 bases from J, with 9 bases between. This CDR3 spans 13 amino acids. CDR3 residues: CASSPLGNTEAFF. The CDR3 region has the DNA TGTGCCAGCAGTCCCCTAGGTAACACTGAAGCTTTCTTT.

V is TRBV7-6 and J is TRBJ1-3; perhaps TRBD1 as D (6 bases). Looked up from germline, CDR1 is SGHVS and CDR2 is FNYEAQ. The CDR3 length is 14 residues. V was shortened by 5 bases and J by 2 bases, with 10 bases between the two germline ends. The CDR3 DNA sequence: TGTGCCAGCAGCACACAGGGCACTGGAAACACCATATATTTT. Protein: CASSTQGTGNTIYF.

V is TRBV4-3 and J is TRBJ1-1; TRBD1 might be the D (5 bases). Per the germline V gene, CDR1 is LGHNA and CDR2 is YSLEER. The CDR3 totals 14 residues. V lost 1 base and J lost 8, with 14 bases in between. The CDR3: CASSQVLVGPEAFF. DNA of the CDR3: TGCGCCAGCAGCCAAGTTTTAGTGGGGCCCGAAGCTTTCTTT.

This clone was seen a handful of times. This rearrangement joins TRBV7-2 to TRBJ2-1; 14 nucleotides align to TRBD2. J lost 6 bases, V lost 6 bases, and 4 bases had no gene match. Per germline, CDR1 SGHTA and CDR2 FQGNSA. CDR3 length: 15 amino acids. The CDR3 nucleotides read TGTGCCAGCAGAAGACTAGCGGGAGGGGGCAATGAGCAGTTCTTC. Amino acid sequence: CASRRLAGGGNEQFF.

This clone was seen only once. The rearrangement joins TRBV3-1 (or the pseudogene TRBV3-2) to TRBJ1-5; 10 bases align to TRBD1. After removal of 5 bases from V and 5 bases from J, the junction contained 0 bases not matched to a gene. The CDR3 is 13 residues long. Germline CDR1 reads LGHDT; CDR2 reads YNNKEL (reference sequence). CDR3 sequence reads: CASSGTGDQPQHF. In nucleotides, the CDR3 is TGTGCCAGCAGCGGGACAGGGGATCAGCCCCAGCATTTT.

This chain uses TRBV7-8 with TRBJ2-7, with TRBD1 matching over 7 bases. Trimming removed 5 bases from V and 3 bases from J; junction bases left unmatched: 4. Per germline, CDR1 SGHVS and CDR2 FQNEAQ. CDR3 length: 13 amino acids. CDR3: CASSPGTDYEQYF. In nucleotides, the CDR3 is TGTGCCAGCAGCCCAGGGACAGACTACGAGCAGTACTTC. Variable domain in full (rest from reference TRBV7-8 and TRBJ2-7): GAGVSQSPRYKVAKRGQDVALRCDPISGHVSLFWYQQALGQGPEFLTYFQNEAQLDKSGLPSDRFFAERPEGSVSTLKIQRTQQEDSAVYLCASSPGTDYEQYFGPGTRLTVT.

The chain recombines TRBV10-3 with TRBJ1-1; 9 nucleotides align to TRBD1. Germline CDR1 reads ENHRY; CDR2 reads SYGVKD. V lost 4 bases to trimming and J lost 5 bases; unmatched junction nucleotides: 8. This CDR3 has 15 residues. The CDR3 here is CAISAPDRGVTEAFF. CDR3 bases: TGTGCCATCAGTGCCCCCGACAGGGGGGTAACTGAAGCTTTCTTT.

The chain uses TRBV6-2 or TRBV6-3 and TRBJ2-7; D not resolved. Trimming removed 4 bases from V and 2 bases from J, with 15 bases in between. The CDR3 runs 15 residues. Germline V gives CDR1 MNHEY, CDR2 SVGEGT. The CDR3 DNA follows: TGTGCCAGCAGTTTCCCGGCGGAGCCAACCTACGAGCAGTACTTC. Protein product: CASSFPAEPTYEQYF.